This is a list of T cell receptor beta chains from one sample in a study of cytomegalovirus exposure and HLA in healthy donors. Produced via immunoSEQ multiplex PCR; TCRdb's table is partial and in-frame only. The profile shows tens of thousands of clones, around 77% of them singletons. Source material: PBMCs. The receptors were sampled from a man in his thirties or forties in good health and CMV-seronegative. The CDR3 runs from the conserved cysteine through the conserved F or W. D genes are given only for firm matches. Rows give clone size only sometimes, using once, few, many, or a class for an expanded clone.

size	V	D	J	CDR3	DNA
few	TRBV28	NA	TRBJ2-6	CASSSGLTSGANVLTF	TGTGCCAGCAGTAGCGGACTCACCTCTGGGGCCAACGTCCTGACTTTC
NA	TRBV5-5	NA	TRBJ1-5	CASSLEGSDQPQHF	TGTGCCAGCAGCTTGGAGGGGTCCGATCAGCCCCAGCATTTT
NA	TRBV4-3	NA	TRBJ2-7	CASSQDPRDTNLYEQYF	TGCGCCAGCAGCCAAGATCCTAGGGACACGAACTTGTACGAGCAGTACTTC
NA	TRBV14	NA	TRBJ2-7	CASSQSFSYEQYF	TGTGCCAGCAGCCAGTCGTTCTCCTACGAGCAGTACTTC
once	TRBV6-5	NA	TRBJ2-1	CASSSGQFSYNEQFF	TGTGCCAGCAGTTCAGGACAGTTCTCCTACAATGAGCAGTTCTTC
NA	TRBV4-2	NA	TRBJ2-5	CASSQVGRGLQETQYF	TGTGCCAGCAGCCAAGTAGGGCGGGGTCTACAAGAGACCCAGTACTTC
NA	TRBV10-3	TRBD1	TRBJ2-1	CAISYRQGGYNEQFF	TGTGCCATCAGTTACAGACAGGGGGGCTACAATGAGCAGTTCTTC
NA	TRBV30	NA	TRBJ1-5	CAWSVRGDQPQHF	TGTGCCTGGAGTGTACGAGGAGATCAGCCCCAGCATTTT
NA	TRBV6-5	TRBD2	TRBJ2-7	CASSSGTSGTGEQYF	TGTGCCAGCAGTTCCGGGACTAGCGGGACTGGCGAGCAGTACTTC
NA	TRBV9	TRBD1	TRBJ1-3	CASSVMGTENTIYF	TGTGCCAGCAGCGTAATGGGGACAGAAAACACCATATATTTT
few	TRBV7-2	TRBD2	TRBJ2-7	CASSTGTSGRYEQYF	TGTGCCAGCAGCACCGGGACTAGCGGGAGATACGAGCAGTACTTC
NA	TRBV6-5	NA	TRBJ1-5	CASSSQGGNQPQHF	TGTGCCAGCAGTTCACAGGGTGGCAATCAGCCCCAGCATTTT
once	TRBV2	NA	TRBJ1-4	CASSGLTNEKLFF	TGTGCCAGCTCAGGGTTAACTAATGAAAAACTGTTTTTT
few	TRBV5-1	NA	TRBJ2-7	CASSPNLSGTSSYEQYF	TGCGCCAGCAGCCCCAACCTCAGCGGGACAAGCTCCTACGAGCAGTACTTC
once	TRBV14	TRBD1	TRBJ1-1	CASSPTGATEAFF	TGTGCCAGCAGCCCGACAGGGGCCACTGAAGCTTTCTTT
NA	TRBV11-2	TRBD2	TRBJ2-3	CASSEGLAARLSTDTQYF	TGTGCCAGCAGCGAGGGACTAGCGGCAAGACTAAGCACAGATACGCAGTATTTT
NA	TRBV19	NA	TRBJ2-6	CASSGGQYSGANVLTF	TGTGCCAGTAGCGGGGGACAGTACTCTGGGGCCAACGTCCTGACTTTC
NA	TRBV30	NA	TRBJ1-1	CAWRRQAGEAFF	TGTGCCTGGAGAAGACAGGCGGGTGAAGCTTTCTTT
NA	TRBV19	NA	TRBJ1-1	CASSIFGHAGGTEAFF	TGTGCCAGTAGTATCTTCGGACATGCCGGGGGCACTGAAGCTTTCTTT
NA	TRBV18	NA	TRBJ2-3	CASSVDRQRTDTQYF	TGTGCCAGCTCAGTCGACAGACAGCGCACAGATACGCAGTATTTT
NA	TRBV28	TRBD2	TRBJ2-1	CASSSPPVGGRVF	TGTGCCAGCAGTTCACCCCCCGTGGGCGGGAGGGTCTTC
NA	TRBV7-6	NA	TRBJ1-1	CASSARVDTEAFF	TGTGCCAGCAGCGCCAGGGTTGACACTGAAGCTTTCTTT
once	TRBV2	TRBD1	TRBJ2-2	CASSRQGMNTGELFF	TGTGCCAGCAGTCGACAGGGCATGAACACCGGGGAGCTGTTTTTT
NA	TRBV4-3	NA	TRBJ1-2	CASSQDGVYGYTF	TGCGCCAGCAGCCAAGACGGGGTCTATGGCTACACCTTC
once	TRBV5-1	NA	TRBJ2-3	CASSIRQGTDTQYF	TGCGCCAGCAGCATTCGACAAGGCACAGATACGCAGTATTTT
NA	TRBV7-2	NA	TRBJ1-6	CASSLWTAYPPYNSPLHF	TGTGCCAGCAGCCTCTGGACAGCGTACCCACCCTATAATTCACCCCTCCACTTT
NA	TRBV2	TRBD1	TRBJ1-3	CASSRDRDGNTIYF	TGTGCCAGCAGTCGCGACAGGGATGGAAACACCATATATTTT
once	TRBV29-1	TRBD1	TRBJ2-1	CSATGGSSYNEQFF	TGCAGCGCCACAGGGGGTAGCTCCTACAATGAGCAGTTCTTC
NA	TRBV2	NA	TRBJ2-5	CASSASARETQYF	TGTGCCAGCAGTGCATCTGCACGGGAGACCCAGTACTTC
NA	TRBV19	TRBD1	TRBJ1-2	CASNPKVDRGYGYTF	TGTGCCAGTAACCCGAAGGTAGACAGGGGATATGGCTACACCTTC
once	TRBV25-1	NA	TRBJ2-3	CASSEYSTRIDTDTQYF	TGTGCCAGCAGTGAATATTCGACTAGGATCGACACAGATACGCAGTATTTT
NA	TRBV21-1	NA	TRBJ2-1	CASSSRDRAINEQFF	TGTGCCAGCAGCTCCCGGGACAGGGCTATCAATGAGCAGTTCTTC
NA	TRBV10-1	NA	TRBJ2-4	CASSDSGTKNIQYF	TGCGCCAGCAGTGATTCAGGGACCAAAAACATTCAGTACTTC
NA	TRBV5-1	NA	TRBJ2-7	CASSLAMVTYGEQYF	TGCGCCAGCAGCTTGGCTATGGTCACGTACGGCGAGCAGTACTTC
many	TRBV4-3	NA	TRBJ2-6	CASSQDRETGANVLTF	TGCGCCAGCAGCCAAGACAGGGAAACTGGGGCCAACGTCCTGACTTTC
NA	TRBV28	NA	TRBJ2-7	CASSSPLWASRTYEQYF	TGTGCCAGCAGTTCCCCACTGTGGGCTAGCCGAACCTACGAGCAGTACTTC
few	TRBV19	TRBD1	TRBJ2-7	CASSIDVDRGGHEQYF	TGTGCCAGTAGTATAGATGTGGACAGGGGAGGCCACGAGCAGTACTTC
few	TRBV6-5	NA	TRBJ1-5	CASSYTVNSNQPQHF	TGTGCCAGCAGTTATACTGTAAATAGCAATCAGCCCCAGCATTTT
NA	TRBV30	NA	TRBJ2-5	CAWTGGPGETQYF	TGTGCCTGGACAGGTGGGCCTGGGGAGACCCAGTACTTC
NA	TRBV5-1	TRBD2	TRBJ2-1	CASRSGLAFNEQFF	TGCGCCAGCAGATCGGGACTAGCATTCAATGAGCAGTTCTTC
NA	TRBV2	TRBD1	TRBJ1-2	CASSKSGDRVGGYTF	TGTGCCAGCAGTAAATCGGGGGACAGGGTCGGAGGCTACACCTTC